This note documents a single T cell receptor beta chain sequence. Its antigen is unknown. Both 60 Vbeta primers and 13 Jbeta primers went into the PCR. Some clones are missing from TCRdb's copy, which holds only in-frame ones; the method was immunoSEQ multiplex PCR. This sample yields 85,000 to 120,000 clones, of which 50% to 70% are seen a single time; more than 4.5% belongs to the top ten. The source of the sample is a study of cytomegalovirus exposure and HLA in healthy donors. From germline, CDR1 is LNHDA and CDR2 SQIVND (reference sequence). V shed 3 bases and J shed 4 bases, with 13 bases lying between them. The CDR3 totals 14 residues. Study-wide findings and caveats: Earlier analysis found most TCR beta V segments productive about 87% or about 30% of the time. Some V segments could not be told apart, so they were left out, TRBV6-2 and TRBV6-3 among them. Cytomegalovirus association was listed for roughly 160 TCR beta chains. Rarity characterized most TCR sequences, yet some public TCRs appeared in many donors.

The TCR sequence derives from a human donor in good health. The J gene is TRBJ2-7, the V gene TRBV19; TRBD1 is a possible D gene (6 bases). The sequencing input was PBMCs. The chain's CDR3 is CASSISRQEYEQYF. CDR3 in DNA: TGTGCCAGTAGTATTAGTCGACAGGAGTACGAGCAGTACTTC.